A selection of T cell receptor beta chains follows, all from one sample in a study of shared clonotypes between healthy human individuals. Data came from immunoSEQ multiplex PCR; TCRdb stores just in-frame clones and leaves some out. The data contain about 510,000 clones, roughly 78% of them singletons. Sequenced material: PBMCs. The receptors here all came from a woman aged 40 to 55 in good health. Some clones in this sample may be carry-over from other donors' samples. The CDR3 runs from the conserved cysteine through the conserved F or W. The D gene is left open where the match is weak. Expanded clones get a size class; other rows say once, few or many, or leave the size out.

j_call | d_call | cdr3_length | clone_size | v_call | cdr3_aa | cdr3_nt
TRBJ2-5 | . | 15 | . | TRBV6-6 | CASSYSLAQKETQYF | TGTGCCAGCAGTTACTCGCTAGCGCAAAAAGAGACCCAGTACTTC
TRBJ2-1 | TRBD2 | 16 | . | TRBV7-2 | CASSRRAGSSYNEQFF | TGTGCCAGCAGCCGCCGAGCGGGGAGCTCCTACAATGAGCAGTTCTTC
TRBJ1-4 | . | 15 | . | TRBV28 | CASSSLGLTNEKLFF | TGTGCCAGCAGTTCGCTAGGACTGACTAATGAAAAACTGTTTTTT
TRBJ2-6 | . | 17 | once | TRBV10-3 | CAISERQKFSGANVLTF | TGTGCCATCAGTGAGAGACAGAAGTTTTCTGGGGCCAACGTCCTGACTTTC
TRBJ1-5 | . | 14 | . | TRBV6-6 | CASRPTGTVVSQHF | TGTGCCAGCAGGCCGACCGGGACGGTAGTTTCCCAGCATTTT
TRBJ1-2 | TRBD1 | 13 | . | TRBV6-1 | CASSLDRDRGYTF | TGTGCCAGCAGTCTCGACAGGGACCGGGGCTACACCTTC
TRBJ1-1 | . | 13 | . | TRBV10-3 | CATQAVMNTEAFF | TGTGCCACCCAGGCCGTCATGAACACTGAAGCTTTCTTT
TRBJ2-1 | TRBD2 | 17 | . | TRBV11-3 | CASSQRDTSGNYNEQFF | TGTGCCAGCAGTCAAAGGGACACTAGCGGGAATTACAATGAGCAGTTCTTC
TRBJ1-1 | . | 15 | . | TRBV28 | CASPSSRGVNTEAFF | TGTGCCAGCCCGAGCTCGAGAGGGGTGAACACTGAAGCTTTCTTT
TRBJ2-2 | TRBD1 | 14 | . | TRBV30 | CAWSTGTVTGELFF | TGTGCCTGGAGTACCGGGACAGTGACCGGGGAGCTGTTTTTT
TRBJ2-2 | . | 13 | . | TRBV5-1 | CASSLAATGELFF | TGCGCCAGCAGCTTGGCAGCCACCGGGGAGCTGTTTTTT
TRBJ2-1 | TRBD2 | 17 | . | TRBV4-3 | CASSRASGTRNRNEQFF | TGCGCCAGCAGCCGCGCGTCCGGGACTAGGAATAGGAATGAGCAGTTCTTC
TRBJ1-4 | . | 15 | few | TRBV7-2 | CASSFRTGGGEKLFF | TGTGCCAGCAGCTTTCGAACGGGGGGCGGGGAAAAACTGTTTTTT
TRBJ2-1 | TRBD2 | 15 | few | TRBV4-1 | CASRWGGGPSNEQFF | TGCGCCAGCAGGTGGGGGGGAGGACCAAGTAATGAGCAGTTCTTC
TRBJ1-4 | TRBD1 | 15 | . | TRBV7-8 | CASRGLQGTNEKLFF | TGTGCCAGCAGGGGGCTACAGGGGACTAATGAAAAACTGTTTTTT
TRBJ2-1 | . | 13 | . | TRBV10-3 | CAISENRQEEQFF | TGTGCCATCAGTGAAAACAGACAGGAGGAGCAGTTCTTC
TRBJ2-7 | . | 10 | . | TRBV20-1 | CSAESYEQYF | TGCAGTGCGGAGAGCTACGAGCAGTACTTC
TRBJ1-2 | . | 13 | few | TRBV29-1 | CSVESEGGYGYTF | TGCAGCGTTGAATCAGAGGGTGGGTATGGCTACACCTTC
TRBJ2-1 | . | 15 | . | TRBV28 | CASSPPRGGLDEQFF | TGTGCCAGCAGTCCCCCAAGGGGGGGGTTAGATGAGCAGTTCTTC
TRBJ1-5 | . | 14 | . | TRBV10-2 | CASRGGGSNQPQHF | TGCGCCAGCAGGGGGGGTGGCAGCAATCAGCCCCAGCATTTT
TRBJ2-3 | TRBD2 | 15 | . | TRBV5-4 | CASSSQAGRTDTQYF | TGTGCCAGCAGCTCACAAGCGGGACGGACGGATACGCAGTATTTT
TRBJ2-1 | TRBD2 | 15 | . | TRBV28 | CASSPPPSGIGEQFF | TGTGCCAGCAGTCCCCCCCCTAGCGGGATCGGGGAGCAGTTCTTC
TRBJ2-7 | . | 14 | . | TRBV28 | CASSDSRGSDEQYF | TGTGCCAGCAGTGACTCAAGAGGCTCCGACGAGCAGTACTTC
TRBJ2-3 | . | 14 | . | TRBV29-1 | CSVGPQGSTDTQYF | TGCAGCGTTGGGCCTCAGGGGAGCACAGATACGCAGTATTTT
TRBJ2-7 | TRBD2 | 16 | . | TRBV6-1 | CASSAPAGGLPNEQYF | TGTGCCAGCAGTGCCCCAGCGGGAGGGCTCCCAAACGAGCAGTACTTC
TRBJ2-5 | TRBD2 | 15 | . | TRBV9 | CASSLPIAGAETQYF | TGTGCCAGCAGCTTACCAATAGCGGGTGCGGAGACCCAGTACTTC
TRBJ1-1 | . | 16 | . | TRBV10-3 | CAIRQSSSGTNTEAFF | TGTGCCATCAGGCAGTCGTCGTCCGGGACAAACACTGAAGCTTTCTTT
TRBJ1-5 | TRBD1 | 15 | . | TRBV11-2 | CASSEQGGGNQPQHF | TGTGCCAGCAGCGAACAGGGGGGGGGCAATCAGCCCCAGCATTTT
TRBJ2-3 | . | 15 | . | TRBV7-3 | CASSLGSSVLDTQYF | TGTGCCAGCAGCTTGGGTAGCTCAGTCCTAGATACGCAGTATTTT
TRBJ2-5 | . | 14 | few | TRBV27 | CASSKWTDAETQYF | TGTGCCAGCAGCAAATGGACCGACGCAGAGACCCAGTACTTC
TRBJ1-5 | TRBD1 | 14 | . | TRBV28 | CASSLDRGLQPQHF | TGTGCCAGCAGTTTGGACAGGGGGCTTCAGCCCCAGCATTTT
TRBJ2-1 | TRBD1 | 14 | once | TRBV27 | CASSWDRVRSEQFF | TGTGCCAGCAGCTGGGACAGGGTTAGGAGTGAGCAGTTCTTC
TRBJ1-3 | . | 13 | . | TRBV28 | CASSFVSGNTIYF | TGTGCCAGCAGTTTTGTGTCTGGAAACACCATATATTTT
TRBJ1-5 | . | 12 | few | TRBV2 | CASSDGGSTQHF | TGTGCCAGCAGTGATGGGGGAAGCACCCAGCATTTT
TRBJ2-7 | TRBD2 | 18 | once | TRBV5-1 | CASSKGGLAGGHQDEQYF | TGCGCCAGCAGCAAGGGGGGCCTAGCGGGAGGGCACCAAGACGAGCAGTACTTC
TRBJ2-2 | TRBD1 | 16 | few | TRBV11-2 | CASSLGSGGATGELFF | TGTGCCAGCAGCTTAGGGTCAGGGGGCGCGACCGGGGAGCTGTTTTTT